Shown below are 19 T cell receptor beta chains from a single sample sequenced in a study of T cells in Graves' hyperthyroidism and ophthalmopathy. The TCR beta CDR3 regions underwent amplification using RNA transcripts as the source. A set of HTBI primers served as the primers for a first-round RT-PCR of the TCR CDR3. TCRdb itself ran the multiplex PCR reads through MiXCR, one entry per CDR3 protein. The sample lists 300,000 to 450,000 distinct CDR3 sequences, around 16% occurring once. The source material was blood. The receptors shown here come from a woman in her late teens or twenties with Graves' hyperthyroidism that later progressed to Graves' ophthalmopathy.

This clonotype was counted a few times. The genes are TRBV7-2 and TRBJ1-2; TRBD1 matches 8 bases. This CDR3 is built from 16 residues. V was pared by 5 bases and J by 8 bases, with 16 bases of the junction left unmatched. Germline V gene lookup returns CDR1 SGHTA and CDR2 FQGNSA. DNA of the CDR3: TGTGCCAGCAGCATTACCCCAGGACAGGGTAATAGAGGCTACACCTTC. Translated: CASSITPGQGNRGYTF.

The chain carries TRBV5-6 and TRBJ1-5; TRBD1 matches 9 bases. The CDR3 covers 16 residues. Germline CDR1 reads SGHDT; CDR2 reads YYEEEE. V lost 4 bases and J lost 4; bases outside the gene matches: 9. The CDR3 nucleotides are TGTGCCAGCAGCACCCACGGGACAGGGAGTAATCAGCCCCAGCATTTT. Protein sequence: CASSTHGTGSNQPQHF.

V is TRBV19 and J is TRBJ1-1; 7 positions match TRBD1. Per the germline V gene, CDR1 is LNHDA and CDR2 is SQIVND (reference sequence). CDR3 length: 17 amino acids. Trimming removed 5 bases from V and 0 bases from J; junction bases left unmatched: 12. The CDR3 reads CASSLPVTGNMNTEAFF. CDR3 bases: TGTGCCAGTAGTCTCCCCGTGACAGGGAATATGAACACTGAAGCTTTCTTT.

This clonotype has a handful of counts. Since no conserved phenylalanine or tryptophan closes the CDR3, a read error is the likely cause. The chain uses TRBV28 and TRBJ1-1; 7 bases are a match to TRBD1. V gave up 2 bases and J gave up 10 bases; unmatched junction bases: 10. Germline loops: CDR1 MDHEN, CDR2 SYDVKM. This CDR3 has 14 amino acids. The CDR3 here is CASSLQPQGGRAFL. CDR3 DNA: TGTGCCAGCAGTTTACAACCCCAGGGGGGGCGAGCTTTCCTT.

This clonotype was found many times. The chain is built from TRBV7-9 and TRBJ2-6, with 7 bases fitting TRBD1. CDR3 length: 20 residues. V trimming: 0 bases; J trimming: 4 bases; junction bases outside the gene matches: 15. The germline CDR1 and CDR2 sequences are SEHNR and FQNEAQ (reference sequence). CDR3 nucleotides: TGTGCCAGCAGCTTAGCGCGGCATGACAGGGCGACCCTCGGGGCCAACGTCCTGACTTTC. Translated, it gives CASSLARHDRATLGANVLTF.

Notes on this clonotype: Possible read error: a much larger clone is one base away. This chain joins TRBV18 and TRBJ2-1, with 9 bases aligning to TRBD2. Looked up from germline, CDR1 is KGHSH and CDR2 is LQKENI. This CDR3 has 16 residues. The CDR3 reads CASSPPGLASSNEQFF. The DNA of the CDR3 is TGTGCCAGCTCACCACCGGGACTAGCCTCCTCCAATGAGCAGTTCTTC.

This clonotype was seen many times. The chain recombines TRBV20-1 with TRBJ2-7; 11 bases agree with TRBD2. Per germline, CDR1 DFQATT and CDR2 SNEGSKA (reference sequence). The CDR3 is 16 residues long. V gave up 3 bases and J gave up 2 bases; unmatched junction bases: 9. The CDR3 coding sequence is TGCAGTGCTAGGACCATACTAGCGGGAGTCCCCTACGAGCAGTACTTC. Protein sequence: CSARTILAGVPYEQYF.

This clonotype was observed at least ten times. The gene calls are TRBV5-1 and TRBJ2-5; D uncertain. Between the trimmed V and J ends, which lost 3 bases and 8 bases, there was a span of 8 bases. This CDR3 has 11 residues. Germline-derived CDR1 and CDR2 are SGHRS and YFSETQ. The CDR3, as DNA: TGCGCCAGCAGCTCGGGTCGAACCCAGTACTTC. This codes for CASSSGRTQYF.

This chain joins TRBV3-1 and TRBJ2-1; TRBD2 agrees at 8 bases. CDR3 length: 17 residues. Germline-derived CDR1 and CDR2 are LGHDT and YNNKEL (reference sequence). Losses at the gene ends were 2 bases for V and 8 bases for J; bases not matched to a gene: 14. The CDR3 region has the DNA TGTGCCAGCAGCCAAAGGGGACTACCCGGGGGGGTAGATGAGCAGTTCTTC. Protein product: CASSQRGLPGGVDEQFF.

At least ten counts were recorded for this clonotype. The rearrangement links TRBV11-2 to TRBJ2-7; D assignment may be TRBD1 or TRBD2 (5 bases each). V was clipped by 1 base and J by 4 bases, with 14 bases between them. The CDR3 is 15 amino acids. The germline gives CDR1 SGHAT, CDR2 FQNNGV. As DNA, the CDR3 is TGTGCCAGCAGCTTAGGGACGGTGGGGGATTACGAGCAGTACTTC. This gives the protein CASSLGTVGDYEQYF.

This clonotype was detected ten times or more. The gene calls are TRBV7-9 and TRBJ2-1; the D gene is possibly TRBD2 (6 bases). CDR3 length equals 16 residues. Germline V CDR1 and CDR2: SEHNR, FQNEAQ (reference sequence). V was trimmed by 5 bases and J by 4 bases, leaving 18 bases between them. The CDR3 region has the DNA TGTGCCAGCAGCGAAAGAGGATGGGACTTATACAATGAGCAGTTCTTC. Protein: CASSERGWDLYNEQFF.

This chain connects TRBV20-1 to TRBJ1-6; 8 bases agree with TRBD1. This CDR3 has 14 amino acids. The V gene's germline CDR1 is DFQATT and CDR2 SNEGSKA (reference sequence). Unmatched junction bases numbered 6, after V lost 3 bases and J lost 8 bases. CDR3 nucleotide sequence: TGCAGTGCTAGGGGGGGACAGGACTATTCACCCCTCCACTTT. It encodes CSARGGQDYSPLHF.

This clonotype was seen ten or more times. The chain carries TRBV12-3 or TRBV12-4 and TRBJ2-7, with D perhaps TRBD1 or TRBD2 (5 bases each). This CDR3 region has 15 residues. V was shortened by 6 bases and J by 0 bases, with 15 bases between the two germline ends. The CDR3 DNA reads TGTGCCAGCAGCCCCCCGGGACGGGTCTCCTACGAGCAGTACTTC. It encodes CASSPPGRVSYEQYF.

This clonotype showed up many times. The V gene is TRBV28, the J gene TRBJ2-5, with D uncertain. Between the trimmed V and J ends, which lost 5 bases and 6 bases, there was a span of 16 bases. CDR3 size: 14 residues. Germline V gene data show CDR1 as MDHEN and CDR2 as SYDVKM. In DNA, the CDR3 is TGTGCCAGCAGTCCCCCGGAGACCTTAAAGACCCAGTACTTC. Translating it yields CASSPPETLKTQYF.

This clonotype has more than one count but fewer than ten. The rearrangement links TRBV20-1 to TRBJ1-5; tentative D call: TRBD1 (6 bases). From germline, CDR1 is DFQATT and CDR2 SNEGSKA (reference sequence). V shed 0 bases and J shed 0 bases, with 15 bases lying between them. The CDR3 loop spans 17 amino acids. In DNA form, the CDR3 reads TGCAGTGCTAGAGACCCACAGGGTTCTTATAGCAATCAGCCCCAGCATTTT. This gives the protein CSARDPQGSYSNQPQHF.

There are a few counts of this clonotype. The rearrangement joins TRBV9 to TRBJ1-4; no clear D gene. Germline V gives CDR1 SGDLS, CDR2 YYNGEE. Trimming left V 0 bases short and J 7 bases short, with 19 bases between. This CDR3 is 17 amino acids long. Here the CDR3 DNA reads TGTGCCAGCAGCGTAGGAATGATGGCGGGGATCAGTGAAAAACTGTTTTTT. Residues: CASSVGMMAGISEKLFF.

This clonotype showed up many times. V and J are TRBV5-1 and TRBJ2-2; D is perhaps TRBD2 (5 bases). Germline CDR1 SGHRS, CDR2 YFSETQ. V was trimmed by 3 bases and J by 2 bases, leaving 11 bases between them. The CDR3 is 15 residues long. CDR3 protein: CASSSGGLNTGELFF. The CDR3 bases are TGCGCCAGCAGCTCAGGCGGACTCAACACCGGGGAGCTGTTTTTT.

The chain joins TRBV27 to TRBJ1-5, with D possibly TRBD1 on 5 matching bases. V shed 5 bases and J shed 6 bases, with 17 bases lying between them. CDR1 MNHEY and CDR2 SMNVEV come from the germline V gene (reference sequence). CDR3 length: 15 amino acids. The DNA for the CDR3 is TGTGCCAGCAGTAACTCCCAGGGAACGGGTCAGCCCCAGCATTTT. It is translated as CASSNSQGTGQPQHF.

This clonotype occurred many times. The chain couples TRBV18 to TRBJ2-3; D gene unclear. Germline-derived CDR1 and CDR2 are KGHSH and LQKENI. This CDR3 has 16 amino acids. V gave up 5 bases and J gave up 0 bases, with 15 bases separating them. The CDR3 bases are TGTGCCAGCTCATGGTCGGCAGAAGCTAGCACAGATACGCAGTATTTT. Translated: CASSWSAEASTDTQYF.